This is a list of T cell receptor beta chains from one sample in a study of T-cell memory formation after mild COVID-19. TCRdb re-called the 5' RACE reads through MiXCR, storing one row per CDR3 protein. The table includes nearly 350,000 distinct CDR3 sequences, 10% to 15% detected once. The sample taken for sequencing was PBMCs or a T cell subset sorted from them (not recorded which). The receptors were sampled from a man younger than 30 who had mild COVID-19 (a few samples of this study predate the infection). Cell type and time point are not known. The CDR3 runs from the conserved cysteine through the conserved F or W. The D gene is left open where the match is weak. Size is stated for part of the rows, as once, few or many counts, or as a class when the clone is expanded.

V gene	clone size	J gene	D gene	CDR3 DNA	CDR3 protein
TRBV6-5	-	TRBJ1-1	TRBD1	TGTGCCAGCAGTCCAGGGGGGACAAGGGACACTGAAGCTTTCTTT	CASSPGGTRDTEAFF
TRBV24-1	few	TRBJ1-2	-	TGTGCCACCAGTGATTTTAGCCTAACGTCGGGCTACACCTTC	CATSDFSLTSGYTF
TRBV7-9	-	TRBJ2-3	TRBD1	TGTGCCAGCAGCTCCGGGACAGGGCGGTCTGATACGCAGTATTTT	CASSSGTGRSDTQYF
TRBV5-1	many	TRBJ2-5	-	TGCGCCAGCAGCTTGGTCGGGTACCAAGAGACCCAGTACTTC	CASSLVGYQETQYF
TRBV29-1	-	TRBJ1-1	TRBD1	TGCAGCGTTGACAACAGGGGAGGCACTGAAGCTTTCTTT	CSVDNRGGTEAFF
TRBV9	-	TRBJ2-3	-	TGTGCCAGCAGCGTAGAGCAGTTCCCCACAGATACGCAGTATTTT	CASSVEQFPTDTQYF
TRBV7-2	-	TRBJ1-2	-	TGTGCCAGCAGCTTAGTGTGGCAGAGTGACCGCTATGGCTACACCTTC	CASSLVWQSDRYGYTF
TRBV5-1	few	TRBJ2-5	-	TGCGCCAGCAGCCTGGAGGGGTACGGGAGAGCGGAGACCCAGTACTTC	CASSLEGYGRAETQYF
TRBV7-6	-	TRBJ1-2	-	TGTGCCAGCAGCTTAGCCTTCTTTAAAGGGCCCGGTGGTGGCTACACCTTC	CASSLAFFKGPGGGYTF
TRBV9	-	TRBJ2-1	TRBD2	TGTGCCAGCAGCGGGCCCCTAGCGGGGAACAATGAGCAGTTCTTC	CASSGPLAGNNEQFF
TRBV5-1	many	TRBJ1-1	-	TGCGCCAGCCGCGGCGGCTCCTCGGACACTGAAGCTTTCTTT	CASRGGSSDTEAFF
TRBV5-1	few	TRBJ1-3	-	TGCGCCAGCAGCAGGGGGGGCCAGCAAGACACCATATATTTT	CASSRGGQQDTIYF
TRBV18	many	TRBJ2-3	TRBD2	TGTGCCAGCTCGCCGACTAGCGCCACCACCACAGATACGCAGTATTTT	CASSPTSATTTDTQYF
TRBV20-1	-	TRBJ2-2	-	TGCAGTGCGGGAGCACGGAACACCGGGGAGCTGTTTTTT	CSAGARNTGELFF
TRBV7-6	-	TRBJ2-3	-	TGTGCCAGCAGCTCGACGTCGGGCTATACGCAGTATTTT	CASSSTSGYTQYF
TRBV24-1	-	TRBJ2-1	-	TGTGCCACTCCCTCTTCGACAGCTTGCTCCTACAATGAGCAGTTCTTC	CATPSSTACSYNEQFF
TRBV4-1	-	TRBJ1-1	-	TGCGCCAGCACCGTGGGGCCGTCTGAAGCTTTCTTT	CASTVGPSEAFF
TRBV21-1	-	TRBJ2-5	-	TGTGCCAGCAGCAACAGGGGTGAGGAGACCCAGTACTTC	CASSNRGEETQYF
TRBV7-6	-	TRBJ2-1	TRBD2	TGTGCCAGCAGCTTAGAAGTGGGACTAGCGGGGGATGAGCAGTTCTTC	CASSLEVGLAGDEQFF
TRBV7-2	-	TRBJ2-4	-	TGTGCCAGCAGTCCTGGGGTGGAGAACATTCAGTACTTC	CASSPGVENIQYF
TRBV7-3	many	TRBJ2-3	-	TGTGCCAGCAGCCAAAGCGGCGTGGGGGATACGCAGTATTTT	CASSQSGVGDTQYF
TRBV5-6	few	TRBJ1-1	-	TGTGCCAGCTTATTCCAGGGCTCGGAAGCTTTCTTT	CASLFQGSEAFF
TRBV3-1	many	TRBJ1-5	-	TGTGCCAGCAGCCAAGATTCGAATCAGCCCCAGCATTTT	CASSQDSNQPQHF
TRBV12-3/TRBV12-4	few	TRBJ1-4	-	TGTGCAGTCAGAGTCCAGGGGACTAATGAAAAACTGTTTTTT	CAVRVQGTNEKLFF
TRBV20-1	-	TRBJ2-4	-	TGCAGTGCTAGGATACAGGGCCGACCGATAGCCAAAAACATTCAGTACTTC	CSARIQGRPIAKNIQYF
TRBV20-1	-	TRBJ1-2	TRBD1	TGCAGTGCTAGACGAACAGGGGGGGACTATGGCTACACCTTC	CSARRTGGDYGYTF
TRBV7-3	-	TRBJ2-1	-	TGTGCCAGCAGCATACATTGGGCAGACAATGAGCAGTTCTTC	CASSIHWADNEQFF
TRBV20-1	-	TRBJ2-3	TRBD2	TGCAGTGCTAGTGGTCCTCTAGCGGCAGATACGCAGTATTTT	CSASGPLAADTQYF
TRBV5-1	-	TRBJ2-1	-	TGCGCCAGCAGCTTAGGAAGATTTAGCTCCTACAATGAGCAGTTCTTC	CASSLGRFSSYNEQFF
TRBV7-2	few	TRBJ2-2	-	TGTGCCAGCAGATGGAGGGGGGGGCAGGCCGGGGAGCTGTTTTTT	CASRWRGGQAGELFF
TRBV19	-	TRBJ1-5	TRBD1	TGTGCCAGTAGCCTCTATGACAGGGTCAATCAGCCCCAGCATTTT	CASSLYDRVNQPQHF
TRBV7-2	-	TRBJ2-1	TRBD2	TGTGCCAGCAGCTTCACTAGCGGGGGGATTCACAATGAGCAGTTCTTC	CASSFTSGGIHNEQFF
TRBV4-2	few	TRBJ1-1	-	TGTGCCAGCAGCCAAGACCGGGGCAGGGGAGGGTCTGAAGCTTTCTTT	CASSQDRGRGGSEAFF
TRBV20-1	-	TRBJ2-4	-	TGCAGTGCCGGACCACGGGGGCTAAACATTCAGTACTTC	CSAGPRGLNIQYF